The rows below give T cell receptor beta chains drawn from one sample of a study of technical replicates of blood from a handful of donors. TCRdb's copy holds only in-frame clones and misses some; the assay was immunoSEQ multiplex PCR. Among under 90,000 clones, 85% to 95% were seen once, and the ten largest hold 0.2% to 0.3%. The sequencing sample was made of T cells isolated from PBMCs. All receptors derive from a human donor in good health. Each CDR3 is given with its conserved first and last residue. D genes are given only for firm matches. Clone size, where shown, is once, few, many, or a class for clones that have expanded.

J gene,clone size,V gene,D gene,CDR3 length,CDR3 DNA,CDR3 protein
TRBJ1-1,.,TRBV11-2,.,15,TGTGCCAGCAGCTTAACGGGTTTGGGGAACACTGAAGCTTTCTTT,CASSLTGLGNTEAFF
TRBJ2-5,.,TRBV30,TRBD2,15,TGTGCCTGGACCTCTAGCGGGGGGGCCTTTGAGACCCAGTACTTC,CAWTSSGGAFETQYF
TRBJ2-2,.,TRBV28,TRBD1,15,TGTGCCAGCAGCTTAACGTTGACAGGGACCGGGGAGCTGTTTTTT,CASSLTLTGTGELFF
TRBJ2-1,.,TRBV2,TRBD2,14,TGTGCCAGCCGGGCACTAGCGGGAGGAGATGAGCAGTTCTTC,CASRALAGGDEQFF
TRBJ2-7,.,TRBV30,TRBD1,13,TGTGCCTGGGAAGGGGACAGTCCCTACGAGCAGTACTTC,CAWEGDSPYEQYF
TRBJ2-5,.,TRBV18,.,13,TGTGCCAGCTCACCACAAAACGGAGAGACCCAGTACTTC,CASSPQNGETQYF
TRBJ1-5,.,TRBV4-1,TRBD1,18,TGCGCCAGCAGCCAAGATCAGGGGGACAGCTTGTTCAATCAGCCCCAGCATTTT,CASSQDQGDSLFNQPQHF
TRBJ1-5,few,TRBV4-1,.,16,TGCGCCAGCAGCCAAGCCACGCCGCAGGGCAATCAGCCCCAGCATTTT,CASSQATPQGNQPQHF
TRBJ1-3,.,TRBV7-8,TRBD1,13,TGTGCCAGCAGCTATGGACAGGAAAACACCATATATTTT,CASSYGQENTIYF
TRBJ2-1,.,TRBV11-2,.,16,TGTGCCAGCAGCTTAGGGGATAGCGGAGCCTACAATGAGCAGTTCTTC,CASSLGDSGAYNEQFF
TRBJ2-7,.,TRBV29-1,TRBD1,19,TGCAGCGTTGAGGGGCCCGGAGATTATAACAGGGGGCGCGTATTCGAGCAGTACTTC,CSVEGPGDYNRGRVFEQYF
TRBJ1-2,.,TRBV9,.,14,TGTGCCAGCAGCCCCCTTACAGGGACCTATGGCTACACCTTC,CASSPLTGTYGYTF
TRBJ1-2,.,TRBV6-6,TRBD1,15,TGTGCCAGCAGCCCCAAGGCGACAGGGAACTATGGCTACACCTTC,CASSPKATGNYGYTF
TRBJ1-2,.,TRBV5-8,.,16,TGTGCCAGCAGCGTCGATCGGACAGAAAATAAGCATGGCTACACCTTC,CASSVDRTENKHGYTF
TRBJ2-2,.,TRBV7-6,.,15,TGTGCCAGCAGCTTTGAGACCAGGGAAACCGGGGAGCTGTTTTTT,CASSFETRETGELFF
TRBJ2-5,.,TRBV6-5,.,14,TGTGCCACCATGTCCTTAGACAGTCAAGAGACCCAGTACTTC,CATMSLDSQETQYF
TRBJ2-5,.,TRBV27,TRBD2,14,TGTGCCAGCAGTTTATCGGGGGGGGAGGAGACCCAGTACTTC,CASSLSGGEETQYF
TRBJ1-2,.,TRBV7-9,TRBD1,15,TGTGCCAGCAGCTTAGGACCGGGACAGATCTATGGCTACACCTTC,CASSLGPGQIYGYTF
TRBJ2-1,.,TRBV7-9,.,18,TGTGCCAGCAGCGGAAGAGCAGGGCCTAAATCCTCCTACAATGAGCAGTTCTTC,CASSGRAGPKSSYNEQFF
TRBJ2-7,.,TRBV11-3,TRBD1,16,TGTGCCAGCAGCCCCGGCCCGGGACAGGGATACTACGAGCAGTACTTC,CASSPGPGQGYYEQYF
TRBJ1-5,.,TRBV30,.,12,TGTGCCTGGAGTTTGAGCGGTCAGCCCCAGCATTTT,CAWSLSGQPQHF
TRBJ2-7,.,TRBV27,TRBD1,13,TGTGCCAGCAGTCTACAGGGGATGTACGAGCAGTACTTC,CASSLQGMYEQYF
TRBJ1-3,.,TRBV5-1,TRBD1,15,TGCGCCAGCAGCCCGGGGACAGAGGCTGGAAACACCATATATTTT,CASSPGTEAGNTIYF
TRBJ2-7,.,TRBV7-2,.,13,TGTGCCAGCAGCTCAACCGGTTCCTACGAGCAGTACTTC,CASSSTGSYEQYF
TRBJ2-7,few,TRBV11-2,TRBD1,16,TGTGCCAGCAGCTTAGTTAGGGGACAGGGGGAATACGAGCAGTACTTC,CASSLVRGQGEYEQYF
TRBJ1-3,once,TRBV5-1,.,18,TGCGCCAGCAGACAGGTCCCCGGGCTCGCGGGACTCAGAAACACCATATATTTT,CASRQVPGLAGLRNTIYF
TRBJ2-2,.,TRBV19,.,12,TGTGCCAGTAGTACCCCCCTCCGGGAGCTGTTTTTT,CASSTPLRELFF
TRBJ1-4,.,TRBV5-4,.,16,TGTGCCAGCAGCCCACCTCCCGAGGGAGGGGGTGAAAAACTGTTTTTT,CASSPPPEGGGEKLFF
TRBJ1-1,.,TRBV4-1,.,22,TGCGCCAGCAGCCAAGTCGTCGGTGAGGGGGACCCCATTAAGGCCTGGAGGACTGAAGCTTTCTTT,CASSQVVGEGDPIKAWRTEAFF
TRBJ2-5,.,TRBV7-2,.,14,TGTGCCAGCAGCTTAGTCGGACTATCAGAGACCCAGTACTTC,CASSLVGLSETQYF
TRBJ1-1,.,TRBV10-1,.,14,TGCGCCAGCAGCAGAGGAGACAGCAACACTGAAGCTTTCTTT,CASSRGDSNTEAFF
TRBJ1-3,.,TRBV5-1,.,15,TGCGCCAGCAGCTTGGAGGGGTTATCTGGAAACACCATATATTTT,CASSLEGLSGNTIYF
TRBJ2-1,.,TRBV5-1,.,16,TGCGCCAGCAGCTTTCCTAGTGGGGGGGCTCGGAATGAGCAGTTCTTC,CASSFPSGGARNEQFF